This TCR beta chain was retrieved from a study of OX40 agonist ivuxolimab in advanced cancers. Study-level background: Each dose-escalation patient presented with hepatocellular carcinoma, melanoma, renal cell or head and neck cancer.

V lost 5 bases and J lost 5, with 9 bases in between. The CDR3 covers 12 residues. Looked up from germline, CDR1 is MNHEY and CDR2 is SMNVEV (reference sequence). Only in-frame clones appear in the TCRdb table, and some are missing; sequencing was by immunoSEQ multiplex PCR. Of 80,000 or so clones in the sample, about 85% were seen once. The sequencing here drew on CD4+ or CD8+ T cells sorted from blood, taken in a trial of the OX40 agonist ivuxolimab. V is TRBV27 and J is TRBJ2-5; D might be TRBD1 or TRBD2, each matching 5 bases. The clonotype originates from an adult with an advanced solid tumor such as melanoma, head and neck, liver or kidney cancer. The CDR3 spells CASSNWGETQYF. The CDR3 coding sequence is TGTGCCAGCAGTAATTGGGGGGAGACCCAGTACTTC.